This is a list of T cell receptor beta chains from one sample in a study of cytomegalovirus exposure and HLA in healthy donors. The data were produced by immunoSEQ multiplex PCR, yet TCRdb's version contains in-frame clones alone and is incomplete. The sample gives 140,000 or so clones, 75% to 90% of which show up once; 6.2% is in the top ten. Sequences were obtained from PBMCs. The receptors originated from a woman aged 25-40 years in good health and CMV-seropositive. The CDR3 runs from the conserved cysteine through the conserved F or W. A D gene is named only where the DNA matches it firmly. A row's size may be missing; if present it is once, few, many or a size class.

j_gene,d_gene,v_gene,abundance,CDR3aa,CDR3nt
TRBJ2-5,TRBD1,TRBV5-1,-,CASSLGTAHQETQYF,TGCGCCAGCAGCTTAGGGACAGCCCACCAAGAGACCCAGTACTTC
TRBJ2-2,TRBD2,TRBV10-3,-,CAISAAGVGTGELFF,TGTGCCATCAGTGCGGCGGGAGTAGGCACCGGGGAGCTGTTTTTT
TRBJ1-6,TRBD1,TRBV6-4,-,CASRQMDRDNSPLHF,TGTGCCAGCAGACAGATGGACAGGGATAATTCACCCCTCCACTTT
TRBJ2-7,-,TRBV29-1,-,CSAAVDRYEQYF,TGCAGCGCCGCGGTCGATCGATACGAGCAGTACTTC
TRBJ2-2,TRBD1,TRBV29-1,-,CSVEDLTGKDTGELFF,TGCAGCGTTGAAGATCTGACAGGGAAGGACACCGGGGAGCTGTTTTTT
TRBJ1-1,-,TRBV20-1,once,CSLGVPEAFF,TGCAGTCTAGGGGTTCCTGAAGCTTTCTTT
TRBJ2-7,-,TRBV29-1,-,CSVVGGPHPYEQYF,TGCAGCGTTGTGGGGGGGCCGCATCCCTACGAGCAGTACTTC
TRBJ2-2,TRBD2,TRBV2,-,CASRTSPMSGELFF,TGTGCCAGCAGGACTAGCCCGATGAGCGGGGAGCTGTTTTTT
TRBJ2-3,TRBD2,TRBV6-4,-,CASSDQAGGPADTQYF,TGTGCCAGCAGTGACCAAGCGGGGGGGCCCGCAGATACGCAGTATTTT
TRBJ2-1,-,TRBV25-1,-,CASSELRGGSYNEQFF,TGTGCCAGCAGTGAATTGAGAGGGGGCTCCTACAATGAGCAGTTCTTC
TRBJ2-5,-,TRBV7-2,-,CASSLYRETQYF,TGTGCCAGCAGCTTATATAGAGAGACCCAGTACTTC